This TCR beta chain was profiled in a study of vaccination effects on CD4 cells after COVID-19. The study's findings and limits: Convalescent patients were scarce in the study, and it lacked early post-infection timepoints. Clones from infection and from vaccination both contracted markedly late after vaccination.

The CDR3 spans 14 residues. V shed 4 bases and J 1 base; nucleotides not matched to a gene: 0. CDR1 and CDR2 from the germline V gene are LGHDT and YNNKEL (reference sequence). Data came from immunoSEQ multiplex PCR; TCRdb stores just in-frame clones and leaves some out. The sample records tens of thousands of clones, around 73% being singletons. ViraFEST assay sequencing came after antigen-specific CD4+ T cells were expanded with viral peptide pools. Following a roughly 10-day culture, CD4+ T cells were purified. It was two doses of either the BNT162b2 or mRNA-1273 vaccine that participants received. People in the vaccine group had not been infected with SARS-CoV-2 before, and their nucleocapsid antibodies were negative. Half of the medium was exchanged for IL-2 medium on both days 3 and 7. As for this clone: The antigen remains unidentified.

The genes are TRBV3-1 (or the pseudogene TRBV3-2) and TRBJ2-3; 9 bases agree with TRBD2. Sequencing was performed on CD4+ T cells from PBMCs cultured with HCoV-229E spike peptides, taken after COVID-19 vaccination. The receptor comes from a human donor who received a COVID-19 vaccine. The CDR3 sequence: CASSRLAGTDTQYF. The CDR3 nucleotides are TGTGCCAGCAGCCGACTAGCGGGCACAGATACGCAGTATTTT.